Each of the 14 T cell receptor beta chains below was sequenced from the same sample in a study of T-cell memory formation after mild COVID-19. TCRdb reprocessed the 5' RACE reads with MiXCR, giving one entry per CDR3 protein. The sample has a few hundred thousand distinct CDR3 sequences; 13% to 15% are singletons. Sequencing used PBMCs or a T cell subset sorted from them (not recorded which). These receptors came from a man aged 18-30 years who had mild COVID-19 (a few samples of this study predate the infection). Cell type and time point are not known.

The J gene is TRBJ2-7, the V gene TRBV6-2 or TRBV6-3; 11 bases map to TRBD2. Trimming took 5 bases from V and 3 from J; bases not matched to a gene: 6. Germline V lookup: CDR1 MNHEY, CDR2 SVGEGT. The CDR3 sequence is 15 residues long. In DNA form, the CDR3 reads TGTGCCAGCAGTACCTCTAGCGGGGGGCTCTACGAGCAGTACTTC. It is translated as CASSTSSGGLYEQYF.

The chain has TRBV5-1 and TRBJ1-3; D is unresolved. This CDR3 contains 15 residues. V lost 0 bases and J lost 0, with 7 bases in between. Germline loops: CDR1 SGHRS, CDR2 YFSETQ. CDR3 sequence (DNA): TGCGCCAGCAGCTTGGGCGTACTCTCTGGAAACACCATATATTTT. This gives the protein CASSLGVLSGNTIYF.

A few counts support this clonotype. The gene calls are TRBV6-2 or TRBV6-3 and TRBJ2-4; D is unclear. CDR1 is MNHEY and CDR2 is SVGEGT in the germline V gene. Between the trimmed V and J ends, which lost 0 bases and 3 bases, there was a span of 0 bases. The CDR3 has 12 residues. The CDR3 loop is CASSYSKNIQYF. In DNA form, the CDR3 reads TGTGCCAGCAGTTACTCCAAAAACATTCAGTACTTC.

This clonotype was recorded a few times. This chain joins TRBV7-2 and TRBJ1-2; unclear D gene. CDR1 and CDR2 from the germline V gene are SGHTA and FQGNSA. Trimming removed 2 bases from V and 4 bases from J, with 11 bases in between. The CDR3 extends over 14 amino acids. In DNA form, the CDR3 reads TGTGCCAGCAGCTTAAACCGCCTCGGCTATGGCTACACCTTC. Its protein is CASSLNRLGYGYTF. The complete variable domain, with remaining parts taken from reference TRBV7-2 and TRBJ1-2, reads GAGVSQSPSNKVTEKGKDVELRCDPISGHTALYWYRQSLGQGLEFLIYFQGNSAPDKSGLPSDRFSAERTGGSVSTLTIQRTQQEDSAVYLCASSLNRLGYGYTFGSGTRLTVV.

There are a few counts of this clonotype. This chain uses TRBV7-9 with TRBJ1-1, with D unclear. The length of the CDR3 is 13 residues. Between the trimmed V and J ends, which lost 5 bases and 3 bases, there was a span of 10 bases. CDR1 and CDR2 from the germline V gene are SEHNR and FQNEAQ (reference sequence). The CDR3 DNA is TGTGCCAGCAGCGTAAGGGTCGACACTGAAGCTTTCTTT. Its translation is CASSVRVDTEAFF. The entire variable domain, with the rest obtained from reference TRBV7-9 and TRBJ1-1, is as follows: DTGVSQNPRHKITKRGQNVTFRCDPISEHNRLYWYRQTLGQGPEFLTYFQNEAQLEKSRLLSDRFSAERPKGSFSTLEIQRTEQGDSAMYLCASSVRVDTEAFFGQGTRLTVV.

This clonotype was detected ten times or more. V is TRBV5-5 and J is TRBJ2-4, with unresolved D. The CDR3 spans 12 residues. Germline lookup yields CDR1 SGHKS and CDR2 YYEKEE (reference sequence). The germline V and J ends were trimmed by 1 base and 9 bases, with 8 bases remaining between them. The CDR3 DNA reads as TGTGCCAGCAGCTTGTATGGGATCATTCAGTACTTC. It codes for CASSLYGIIQYF.

This clonotype occurred a few times. The chain employs TRBV20-1 and TRBJ2-2, with TRBD2 identical over 8 bases. Losses at the gene ends were 2 bases for V and 6 bases for J; bases not matched to a gene: 5. The V gene's germline CDR1 is DFQATT and CDR2 SNEGSKA (reference sequence). The CDR3 length is 14 residues. As DNA, the CDR3 is TGCAGTGCTAGACCGGGGGGGGTACCCGGGGAGCTGTTTTTT. Protein sequence: CSARPGGVPGELFF.

This clonotype came up a few times. This sequence joins TRBV20-1 and TRBJ2-7; D call uncertain. The CDR3 spans 15 residues. CDR1 is DFQATT and CDR2 is SNEGSKA in the germline V gene (reference sequence). V lost 1 base, J lost 0 bases, and 13 bases lay in between. CDR3 in amino acids: CSARACLPSSYEQYV. Here the CDR3 DNA reads TGCAGTGCTAGAGCCTGTCTTCCCAGCTCCTACGAGCAGTACGTC.

This clonotype has at least ten counts. The chain is built from TRBV7-6 and TRBJ1-1; the D is unclear. From germline, CDR1 is SGHVS and CDR2 FNYEAQ. V was shortened by 1 base and J by 0 bases, with 9 bases between the two germline ends. This CDR3 spans 15 amino acids. For the CDR3, the DNA is TGTGCCAGCAGCTTAGTCGGCACCTTGAACACTGAAGCTTTCTTT. It encodes CASSLVGTLNTEAFF.

This clonotype was seen a handful of times. This chain connects TRBV5-1 to TRBJ2-7; no definite D call. This CDR3 has 14 residues. Trimming cost V 0 bases and J 3 bases, with 10 bases left between them. From germline, CDR1 is SGHRS and CDR2 YFSETQ. CDR3 region: CASSLGTADYEQYV. As DNA, the CDR3 is TGCGCCAGCAGCTTGGGAACTGCAGACTACGAGCAGTACGTC.

The chain recombines TRBV12-3 or TRBV12-4 with TRBJ1-1; a weak D match, TRBD1 (6 bases). The germline V and J ends were trimmed by 5 bases and 1 base, with 11 bases remaining between them. This CDR3 is 14 amino acids long. As DNA, the CDR3 is TGTGCCAGCAGTCCCTGGACAGCGAACACTGAAGCTTTCTTT. This sequence encodes CASSPWTANTEAFF.

Ten or more counts support this clonotype. This chain uses TRBV7-2 with TRBJ2-7; unclear D gene. CDR1 and CDR2 from the germline V gene are SGHTA and FQGNSA. The CDR3 consists of 16 residues. The V gene lost 4 bases and the J gene lost 2 bases, with 18 bases spanning the gap. CDR3 nucleotide sequence: TGTGCCAGCAGCTCGTCCGATTTAAGATTGACCTACGAGCAGTACTTC. Amino acids: CASSSSDLRLTYEQYF.

The gene calls are TRBV7-2 and TRBJ2-4, with TRBD2 as a possible D gene (6 bases). Germline V gives CDR1 SGHTA, CDR2 FQGNSA. Trimming removed 5 bases at V and 6 bases at J, with 11 bases between. This CDR3 has 13 residues. The CDR3 loop reads CASSGTGRNIQYF. CDR3 coding DNA: TGTGCCAGCAGCGGGACTGGGAGAAACATTCAGTACTTC. Combining the CDR3 with reference TRBV7-2 and TRBJ2-4 gives the whole variable domain GAGVSQSPSNKVTEKGKDVELRCDPISGHTALYWYRQSLGQGLEFLIYFQGNSAPDKSGLPSDRFSAERTGGSVSTLTIQRTQQEDSAVYLCASSGTGRNIQYFGAGTRLSVL.

The gene calls are TRBV5-1 and TRBJ1-2, with TRBD1 identical over 8 bases. CDR3 length: 14 residues. Trimming took 4 bases from V and 6 from J; bases not matched to a gene: 8. Germline values: CDR1 SGHRS, CDR2 YFSETQ. The CDR3 coding sequence is TGCGCCAGCAGCGCGGGACAGGTAACGGATGGCTACACCTTC. Protein sequence: CASSAGQVTDGYTF.